This TCR beta chain stems from a study of blood T cell repertoires in COVID-19 (TCRdb year 2020). With regard to the full study: Samples from collaborators originated in the United States, Italy and Spain and spanned both the acute and convalescent phases of COVID-19. The dataset comprised deeply sampled blood TCRbeta repertoires from subjects exposed to, actively infected with, or recovered from COVID-19. Where HLA class I and class II types were available, the types were taken from metadata supplied by the sample provider, not from assay-based typing. The repertoires were released in a freely available public database intended as a resource for research on the immune response to SARS-CoV-2. The material from the prospective study consisted of cDNA or gDNA derived from T cells, B-cell-depleted T cells, or PBMCs. The sample metadata nearly always contained a de-identified subject ID, COVID-19 status, age in years and sex. The samples were drawn from two sources: the first 160 participants of the ongoing ImmuneRACE study, and fewer than 1,500 subjects contributed by 6 global collaborators. Points the paper makes about the study in general: Clinical and demographic metadata were provided uncurated, with the amount varying by source and participant.

The collaborating institutions used their own protocols to collect whole blood in K2EDTA tubes. For TCRbeta analysis, collaborators shipped samples in one of three forms: frozen whole blood, isolated PBMCs, or DNA extracted from either of those sample types. This clone was counted a few times. This receptor's antigen is unknown. It has no much larger one-base neighbor in the sample; base qualities were not kept. The CDR3 sequence holds 15 residues, the cysteine and phenylalanine included. The sequence is cut down to CDR3 DNA, 45 bases in frame from base 1. After removal of 6 bases from V and 3 bases from J, the junction retains 5 bases not matched to a gene. CDR1 and CDR2 (SGHTA, FQGNSA) derive from the germline V gene. TCRbeta CDR3 regions were amplified from genomic DNA by means of the immunoSEQ Assay, a bias-controlled multiplex PCR. As for how the authors treated the data: Nucleated cell counts per sample were estimated from amplification of reference gene primers within the assay. To quantify the absolute abundance of each unique TCRbeta CDR3 rearrangement, sequence reads were collapsed and filtered. For each sample, productive Simpson clonality was calculated by taking the square root of Simpson's diversity index across productive rearrangements. TCRdb provides this immuneACCESS table in a form limited to in-frame rearrangements. Some clones are lacking; in checked studies, under half of them reflect an unresolved V gene, and why the rest are absent is not known. D and trimming come from the DNA, and the V and J calls and clone size come from that table. The sample has about 59,000 clones on record, approximately 83% of them singletons. The biggest ten clones account for approximately 3.4% of the sample.

Recombination linked TRBV7-2 to TRBJ1-5; 10 bases in the junction line up with TRBD1. This receptor was obtained from a woman over 75 with acute or convalescent COVID-19. The sample consisted of peripheral blood. The CDR3 region has the sequence CASRSGTGANQPQHF. DNA sequence: TGTGCCAGCAGATCCGGGACAGGGGCCAATCAGCCCCAGCATTTT. Reference TRBV7-2 and TRBJ1-5 genes cover what lies past the CDR3, so the full variable domain is GAGVSQSPSNKVTEKGKDVELRCDPISGHTALYWYRQSLGQGLEFLIYFQGNSAPDKSGLPSDRFSAERTGGSVSTLTIQRTQQEDSAVYLCASRSGTGANQPQHFGDGTRLSIL.